These 22 T cell receptor beta chains originate from one sample sequenced in a study of PD-1 blockade in classical Hodgkin lymphoma. The table came from immunoSEQ multiplex PCR; TCRdb's copy has only in-frame clones and leaves some out. The sample carries 80,000 to 100,000 clones, more than 85% recorded once. Indicated time point: cycle 4 day 1 (C4D1), after more than five weeks of nivolumab. Each patient experienced a relapse that followed autologous stem cell transplantation, and brentuximab vedotin exposure varied. The sample was peripheral blood mononuclear cells (PBMCs), taken before the fourth cycle of nivolumab. The receptors stem from a human donor with classical Hodgkin lymphoma.

This sequence joins TRBV5-1 and TRBJ1-2; D call uncertain. The V end lost 0 bases, the J end lost 8 bases, and 8 bases lay between the germline ends. Germline CDR1 and CDR2: SGHRS and YFSETQ. The CDR3 extends over 12 amino acids. This CDR3 is CASSLGPAGYTF. CDR3 nucleotides: TGCGCCAGCAGCTTGGGGCCGGCGGGCTACACCTTC.

The CDR3 is CASSQAGGIWYGYTF. DNA of the CDR3: TGTGCCAGCAGCCAAGCGGGGGGGATATGGTATGGCTACACCTTC. This sequence joins TRBV14 and TRBJ1-2; maybe TRBD1 (5 bases). The germline V gene encodes CDR1 SGHDN and CDR2 FVKESK. The CDR3 has 15 amino acids. V dropped 1 base and J dropped 5 bases, with 14 bases sitting between them.

The gene calls are TRBV5-1 and TRBJ2-6; no clear D gene. The germline gives CDR1 SGHRS, CDR2 YFSETQ. The CDR3 covers 16 residues. The germline V and J ends were trimmed by 3 bases and 0 bases, with 10 bases remaining between them. CDR3 sequence (DNA): TGCGCCAGCAGCTCGGGTTTCACCTCTGGGGCCAACGTCCTGACTTTC. It yields the protein CASSSGFTSGANVLTF.

The chain links TRBV9 to TRBJ1-1; D is unresolved. Trimming removed 3 bases at V and 1 base at J, with 10 bases between. From germline, CDR1 is SGDLS and CDR2 YYNGEE. This CDR3 is 14 amino acids long. The DNA for the CDR3 is TGTGCCAGCAGCGCCCCATTTGGGAACACTGAAGCTTTCTTT. Its translation is CASSAPFGNTEAFF.

The rearrangement joins TRBV5-1 to TRBJ2-7, with 9 bases that match TRBD1. CDR3 size: 17 residues. Unmatched junction bases numbered 19, after V lost 7 bases and J lost 5 bases. Germline values: CDR1 SGHRS, CDR2 YFSETQ. The CDR3 here is CASLKGPPGQGVHEQYF. CDR3 nucleotide sequence: TGCGCCAGCCTTAAGGGGCCGCCGGGACAGGGAGTTCACGAGCAGTACTTC.

This chain uses TRBV6-5 with TRBJ1-5; D may be TRBD1 (5 bases). The CDR3 runs 15 residues. V dropped 0 bases and J dropped 3 bases, with 9 bases sitting between them. Looked up from germline, CDR1 is MNHEY and CDR2 is SVGAGI. The CDR3 loop reads CASSYSNRFNQPQHF. The CDR3 nucleotides read TGTGCCAGCAGTTACTCAAACAGGTTCAATCAGCCCCAGCATTTT.

The genes are TRBV28 and TRBJ1-5; unclear D gene. Germline loops: CDR1 MDHEN, CDR2 SYDVKM. The germline V and J ends were trimmed by 2 bases and 1 base, with 6 bases remaining between them. The CDR3 spans 14 residues. In DNA form, the CDR3 reads TGTGCCAGCAGTTTAACCAGCAGCAATCAGCCCCAGCATTTT. Its translation: CASSLTSSNQPQHF.

This rearrangement joins TRBV10-3 to TRBJ2-2, with 10 bases fitting TRBD2. V was pared by 6 bases and J by 6 bases, with 7 bases of the junction left unmatched. Germline V gene sequence: CDR1 ENHRY, CDR2 SYGVKD. The CDR3 contains 15 residues. The CDR3 DNA is TGTGCCATCAGGCCTAGCGGGAGAAGGGCCGGGGAGCTGTTTTTT. This gives the protein CAIRPSGRRAGELFF.

The chain uses TRBV5-1 and TRBJ2-7; TRBD2 matches 8 bases. Germline values: CDR1 SGHRS, CDR2 YFSETQ. J was trimmed by 2 bases and V by 5 bases; bases with no gene match: 9. CDR3 length: 15 amino acids. CDR3 sequence: CASRTTPGRAYEQYF. The CDR3 nucleotides read TGCGCCAGCAGGACGACTCCCGGGAGGGCCTACGAGCAGTACTTC.

CDR3 DNA: TGTGCCAGCAGCCAAAGGAGGGGCCAAGGAAATGAGCAGTTCTTC. This gives the protein CASSQRRGQGNEQFF. V usage is TRBV11-3 and J usage is TRBJ2-1, with D tentatively TRBD2 (6 bases). This CDR3 is built from 15 residues. V was clipped by 5 bases and J by 7 bases, with 18 bases between them. CDR1 is SGHNT, CDR2 YENEEA, per germline.

The chain is built from TRBV9 and TRBJ2-1, with 9 bases lining up with TRBD2. Germline assignment: CDR1 SGDLS and CDR2 YYNGEE. The J segment lost 1 base and the V segment lost 0 bases, leaving 8 bases of the junction unmatched. This CDR3 is 18 amino acids long. This CDR3 reads CASSVGVVAGVSYNEQFF. The CDR3 DNA follows: TGTGCCAGCAGCGTAGGTGTGGTAGCGGGAGTTTCCTACAATGAGCAGTTCTTC.

The J gene is TRBJ2-7, the V gene TRBV11-2; 7 bases fit TRBD1. Germline CDR1 SGHAT, CDR2 FQNNGV. CDR3 length: 12 residues. V dropped 7 bases and J dropped 5; count of bases not matched to a gene: 5. Here the CDR3 reads CASKGGIDEQYF. CDR3 bases: TGTGCCAGCAAAGGGGGCATCGACGAGCAGTACTTC. The whole variable domain, filled in from reference TRBV11-2 and TRBJ2-7, reads EAGVAQSPRYKIIEKRQSVAFWCNPISGHATLYWYQQILGQGPKLLIQFQNNGVVDDSQLPKDRFSAERLKGVDSTLKIQPAKLEDSAVYLCASKGGIDEQYFGPGTRLTVT.

The chain joins TRBV4-1 to TRBJ1-1; D gene uncertain. In germline, CDR1 is MGHRA, CDR2 YSYEKL. V was shortened by 10 bases and J by 0 bases, with 9 bases between the two germline ends. This CDR3 spans 12 amino acids. CDR3 nucleotide sequence: TGCGCCACCAAGGGAGTGAACACTGAAGCTTTCTTT. Amino acids: CATKGVNTEAFF.

The V gene is TRBV28, the J gene TRBJ2-7; the D gene is possibly TRBD2 (7 bases). The CDR3 is 14 amino acids. From germline, CDR1 is MDHEN and CDR2 SYDVKM. Trimming removed 7 bases at V and 2 bases at J, with 15 bases between. Here the CDR3 DNA reads TGTGCCAGCAAAGCGGGACACCGAACCTACGAGCAGTACTTC. Its protein product is CASKAGHRTYEQYF.

This clone was recorded once. The chain is built from TRBV9 and TRBJ2-1, with TRBD2 matching over 10 bases. Looked up from germline, CDR1 is SGDLS and CDR2 is YYNGEE. Trimming at V came to 4 bases and at J to 0 bases, leaving 1 base not matched to a gene. This CDR3 contains 15 residues. The CDR3: CASSLAGVSYNEQFF. Written as DNA, the CDR3 is TGTGCCAGCAGCCTAGCGGGAGTCTCCTACAATGAGCAGTTCTTC.

Here the CDR3 reads CASSGWNTEAFF. CDR3 sequence (DNA): TGCGCCAGCAGTGGCTGGAACACTGAAGCTTTCTTT. The chain carries TRBV10-2 and TRBJ1-1; D is undetermined. V lost 4 bases and J 1 base, leaving 4 bases between the germline ends. The CDR3 loop spans 12 amino acids. The germline V gene has CDR1 WSHSY and CDR2 SAAADI.

In DNA, the CDR3 is TGCGCCAGCGGGTGGGCCGGCGGGGAGCTGTTTTTT. It encodes CASGWAGGELFF. The chain combines TRBV10-1 with TRBJ2-2; the D is unclear. The CDR3 is 12 amino acids. The V gene lost 8 bases and the J gene lost 7 bases, with 11 bases spanning the gap. Germline V gives CDR1 WNHNN, CDR2 SYGVQD (reference sequence).

This clone was recorded once. CDR3 protein: CASSLKPPRTSGRVGTQYF. CDR3 coding DNA: TGTGCCAGCAGTTTAAAACCGCCCCGGACTAGCGGGAGGGTCGGTACGCAGTATTTT. The V call is TRBV27, the J call TRBJ2-3, with 15 bases that match TRBD2. The CDR3 loop spans 19 amino acids. V shed 2 bases, J shed 8 bases, and the junction held 14 bases outside the gene matches. CDR1 and CDR2 from the germline V gene are MNHEY and SMNVEV (reference sequence).

J is TRBJ2-3 and V is TRBV28; 8 bases fit TRBD2. The CDR3 extends over 15 amino acids. The germline CDR1 and CDR2 sequences are MDHEN and SYDVKM. The V and J ends lost 8 bases and 1 base, in that order; junction bases with no gene match: 8. The CDR3 sequence is CASLHSGARTDTQYF. DNA of the CDR3: TGTGCCAGCCTTCATAGCGGGGCCCGCACAGATACGCAGTATTTT.

The chain links TRBV7-8 to TRBJ2-1; 10 bases are a match to TRBD2. V lost 1 base and J lost 9; bases outside the gene matches: 12. The CDR3 contains 17 residues. Germline loops: CDR1 SGHVS, CDR2 FQNEAQ. The CDR3 coding sequence is TGTGCCAGCAGCTTAGTGATTCTAGCGGGAGAGATAGGTGAGCAGTTCTTC. Translation gives CASSLVILAGEIGEQFF.

This clone was picked up one time. The chain employs TRBV11-2 and TRBJ2-3; a weak D match, TRBD2 (5 bases). The CDR3 has 15 residues. V shed 5 bases and J shed 4 bases, with 16 bases lying between them. Looked up from germline, CDR1 is SGHAT and CDR2 is FQNNGV. CDR3 loop: CASSHNPAGPDTQYF. The CDR3 nucleotides read TGTGCCAGCAGCCACAACCCCGCGGGTCCAGATACGCAGTATTTT.

CDR3 DNA sequence: TGTGCCTGGAGTAAGTACAGTTCCGAGCAGTACTTC. Its protein is CAWSKYSSEQYF. This chain uses TRBV30 with TRBJ2-7; D not certain. The CDR3 runs to 12 residues. The germline V and J ends were trimmed by 2 bases and 6 bases, with 11 bases remaining between them. CDR1 and CDR2 (germline): GTSNPN, SVGIG (reference sequence). The entire variable domain, with the rest obtained from reference TRBV30 and TRBJ2-7, is as follows: SQTIHQWPATLVQPVGSPLSLECTVEGTSNPNLYWYRQAAGRGLQLLFYSVGIGQISSEVPQNLSASRPQDRQFILSSKKLLLSDSGFYLCAWSKYSSEQYFGPGTRLTVT.